One and the same sample provided the 21 T cell receptor beta chains below, sequenced in a study of blood T cell repertoires in COVID-19. Assay: immunoSEQ multiplex PCR; the TCRdb copy retains only in-frame clones and omits some. The sample carries 180,000 or so clones, about 83% recorded once. The sample taken for sequencing was PBMCs or T cells enriched from blood (not recorded which). The receptors shown here come from a woman between 45 and 65 years old in a cohort exposed to, infected with or recovered from COVID-19 (not recorded which).

The V and J genes are TRBV6-6 and TRBJ2-3; the match to TRBD1 covers 9 bases. The CDR3 is made up of 14 amino acids. Trimming at V came to 6 bases and at J to 6 bases, leaving 7 bases not matched to a gene. Germline-derived CDR1 and CDR2 are MNHNY and SVGAGI (reference sequence). The CDR3 spells CASSLGQGFDTQYF. The CDR3 nucleotides are TGTGCCAGCAGCCTGGGACAGGGATTCGATACGCAGTATTTT.

The chain employs TRBV5-1 and TRBJ2-7, with 10 bases identical to TRBD1. J gave up 3 bases and V 0 bases, and 0 bases lay outside the gene matches. There are 14 residues in the CDR3. CDR1 is SGHRS and CDR2 is YFSETQ in the germline V gene. The CDR3 protein is CASSLGTGGYEQYF. CDR3 DNA sequence: TGCGCCAGCAGCTTGGGGACAGGGGGCTACGAGCAGTACTTC. Based on the CDR3 plus reference TRBV5-1 and TRBJ2-7, the full variable domain is KAGVTQTPRYLIKTRGQQVTLSCSPISGHRSVSWYQQTPGQGLQFLFEYFSETQRNKGNFPGRFSGRQFSNSRSEMNVSTLELGDSALYLCASSLGTGGYEQYFGPGTRLTVT.

The chain combines TRBV9 with TRBJ1-6; TRBD1 might be the D (5 bases). V lost 3 bases and J lost 7, with 14 bases in between. This CDR3 comprises 15 residues. Germline-derived CDR1 and CDR2 are SGDLS and YYNGEE. CDR3: CASSAQGRENSPLHF. DNA for the CDR3: TGTGCCAGCAGCGCCCAAGGCAGGGAAAATTCACCCCTCCACTTT.

V and J are TRBV15 and TRBJ2-1; D may be TRBD2 (6 bases). This CDR3 has 15 residues. Germline CDR1 and CDR2: LNHNV and YYDKDF (reference sequence). V lost 4 bases to trimming and J lost 7 bases, with 17 bases between them. The chain's CDR3 is CATSTGGTITNEQFF. DNA of the CDR3: TGTGCCACCAGCACGGGCGGGACCATTACTAATGAGCAGTTCTTC.

The chain joins TRBV27 to TRBJ2-3; 7 positions match TRBD2. Losses at the gene ends were 6 bases for V and 2 bases for J; bases not matched to a gene: 8. The V gene's germline CDR1 is MNHEY and CDR2 SMNVEV (reference sequence). The CDR3 runs 15 residues. The CDR3 sequence is CASSRGAGTTDTQYF. The CDR3 nucleotides read TGTGCCAGCAGCCGGGGAGCGGGGACCACAGATACGCAGTATTTT.

The chain uses TRBV6-5 and TRBJ2-3, with 10 bases fitting TRBD1. V lost 10 bases to trimming and J lost 7 bases; unmatched junction nucleotides: 14. The CDR3 consists of 15 residues. CDR1 is MNHEY, CDR2 SVGAGI, per germline. In DNA form, the CDR3 reads TGTGCCACCCAGTTAGAAGGGACAGGGGAGAATACGCAGTATTTT. This sequence encodes CATQLEGTGENTQYF.

Concerning this clone itself: Mismatch with germline at one junction end may stem from a read error. The gene calls are TRBV5-5 and TRBJ2-1; 7 bases align to TRBD1. Germline CDR1 SGHKS, CDR2 YYEKEE (reference sequence). This CDR3 spans 16 amino acids. The CDR3: CASSLWTGGTYDEQFF. The CDR3 DNA reads TGTGCCAGCAGCCTTTGGACAGGCGGTACCTACGATGAGCAGTTCTTC.

In its sample, this clone was seen once. The V call is TRBV6-1, the J call TRBJ1-1; 11 bases line up with TRBD1. From germline, CDR1 is MNHNS and CDR2 SASEGT. The V and J ends lost 2 bases and 9 bases, in that order; junction bases with no gene match: 11. The CDR3 length is 16 residues. The CDR3 region is CASSEPGTGGIPQAFF. The CDR3 nucleotides read TGTGCCAGCAGTGAACCAGGGACAGGGGGGATCCCGCAAGCTTTCTTT.

The chain carries TRBV5-5 and TRBJ1-2; 7 nucleotides match TRBD1. CDR1 and CDR2 from the germline V gene are SGHKS and YYEKEE (reference sequence). The CDR3 covers 13 residues. V gave up 3 bases and J gave up 6 bases; unmatched junction bases: 5. The CDR3 DNA follows: TGTGCCAGCAGCTCCACAGGGGACCATGGCTACACCTTC. Its translation is CASSSTGDHGYTF.

The V gene is TRBV7-9, the J gene TRBJ1-5; the D is unclear. The CDR3 totals 12 residues. Germline-derived CDR1 and CDR2 are SEHNR and FQNEAQ (reference sequence). V was pared by 3 bases and J by 6 bases, with 6 bases between. CDR3 nucleotides: TGTGCCAGCAGCTTCTCGTCTCAGCCCCAGCATTTT. Its protein is CASSFSSQPQHF.

CDR3 in DNA: TGCGCCAGCAGTGTGAGTGTGCAGGGGAGGGATTCACCCCTCCACTTT. Its protein is CASSVSVQGRDSPLHF. The V call is TRBV10-1, the J call TRBJ1-6; perhaps TRBD1 as D (6 bases). CDR3 size: 16 residues. Trimming removed 4 bases from V and 8 bases from J, with 18 bases in between. The germline V gene has CDR1 WNHNN and CDR2 SYGVQD (reference sequence).

This clone was counted a single time. V gene TRBV6-6 combines with J gene TRBJ1-4; the match to TRBD1 covers 7 bases. The length of the CDR3 is 15 residues. CDR1 is MNHNY and CDR2 is SVGAGI in the germline V gene (reference sequence). Trimming took 7 bases from V and 0 from J; bases not matched to a gene: 5. The CDR3, as DNA: TGTGCCAGCAACCAGGGGGTCGCAACTAATGAAAAACTGTTTTTT. This translates into CASNQGVATNEKLFF.

The chain is built from TRBV11-2 and TRBJ1-4; 8 positions match TRBD1. Per germline, CDR1 SGHAT and CDR2 FQNNGV. The CDR3 length is 15 residues. V dropped 8 bases and J dropped 8; count of bases not matched to a gene: 13. The CDR3 spells CASAPIRTGREKLFF. CDR3 nucleotides: TGTGCCAGCGCCCCTATAAGGACAGGGAGAGAAAAACTGTTTTTT.

The chain joins TRBV3-1 (or the pseudogene TRBV3-2) to TRBJ1-4; a weak D match, TRBD1 (6 bases). CDR1 is LGHDT, CDR2 YNNKEL, per germline (reference sequence). V was trimmed by 0 bases and J by 0 bases, leaving 14 bases between them. This CDR3 is built from 18 residues. CDR3: CASSQDTPGQSTNEKLFF. In DNA, the CDR3 is TGTGCCAGCAGCCAAGACACCCCCGGACAGTCAACTAATGAAAAACTGTTTTTT.

The rearrangement links TRBV11-1 to TRBJ2-5; 8 nucleotides agree with TRBD1. The V gene end was trimmed by 1 base and the J gene end by 5 bases; junction bases not matched to a gene: 6. The CDR3 runs to 15 residues. CDR1 and CDR2 from the germline V gene are SGHAT and FQDESV (reference sequence). In DNA form, the CDR3 reads TGTGCCAGCAGCTTAGACCCAGGGGGCGATGAGACCCAGTACTTC. It encodes CASSLDPGGDETQYF. The full variable domain, completed using reference TRBV11-1 and TRBJ2-5, is EAEVAQSPRYKITEKSQAVAFWCDPISGHATLYWYRQILGQGPELLVQFQDESVVDDSQLPKDRFSAERLKGVDSTLKIQPAELGDSAMYLCASSLDPGGDETQYFGPGTRLLVL.

The chain combines TRBV19 with TRBJ1-6, with D possibly matching TRBD1 (6 bases). CDR1 and CDR2 from the germline V gene are LNHDA and SQIVND (reference sequence). The V gene lost 3 bases and the J gene lost 9 bases, with 15 bases spanning the gap. CDR3 length: 15 amino acids. This CDR3 reads CASSILMTGRSPLHF. DNA of the CDR3: TGTGCCAGTAGTATCTTGATGACAGGTCGTTCACCCCTCCACTTT.

This clone was observed once. This chain links TRBV6-6 with TRBJ2-5, with 10 bases identical to TRBD2. Germline V gene sequence: CDR1 MNHNY, CDR2 SVGAGI (reference sequence). The CDR3 runs to 16 residues. Trimming took 7 bases from V and 5 from J; bases not matched to a gene: 13. The CDR3, as DNA: TGTGCCAGCAAACTGGGGCTAGCGGGAGTATGGGAGACCCAGTACTTC. Amino acid sequence: CASKLGLAGVWETQYF.

The chain recombines TRBV19 with TRBJ2-5; 8 bases match TRBD1. CDR3 length equals 15 residues. Germline assignment: CDR1 LNHDA and CDR2 SQIVND (reference sequence). V dropped 3 bases and J dropped 5; count of bases not matched to a gene: 8. In DNA form, the CDR3 reads TGTGCCAGTAGTATTCGGCAGGGGGCCCGGGAGACCCAGTACTTC. Residues: CASSIRQGARETQYF.

This clone was detected once. This chain joins TRBV2 and TRBJ2-1, with TRBD2 identical over 8 bases. The length of the CDR3 is 16 residues. Germline values: CDR1 SNHLY, CDR2 FYNNEI. Trimming at V came to 6 bases and at J to 0 bases, leaving 7 bases not matched to a gene. As DNA, the CDR3 is TGTGCCAGCAGCCAGTCAGGGACTAGCTCCTACAATGAGCAGTTCTTC. It specifies CASSQSGTSSYNEQFF.

This chain uses TRBV18 with TRBJ2-1; unclear D gene. The CDR3 sequence is 18 residues long. Between the trimmed V and J ends, which lost 3 bases and 0 bases, there was a span of 18 bases. Germline V CDR1 and CDR2: KGHSH, LQKENI. The CDR3 DNA reads as TGTGCCAGCTCACCGCCTAGATTTGACCCGAGCTCCTACAATGAGCAGTTCTTC. As protein: CASSPPRFDPSSYNEQFF.

The chain has TRBV15 and TRBJ2-1, with TRBD1 identical over 9 bases. Trimming removed 6 bases from V and 0 bases from J; junction bases left unmatched: 3. The CDR3 is 15 residues long. CDR1 is LNHNV, CDR2 YYDKDF, per germline (reference sequence). The CDR3 region has the DNA TGTGCCACCAGGAAGGACAGGGGCTCCTACAATGAGCAGTTCTTC. Amino acid sequence: CATRKDRGSYNEQFF. The variable domain in full, completed from reference TRBV15 and TRBJ2-1, reads DAMVIQNPRYQVTQFGKPVTLSCSQTLNHNVMYWYQQKSSQAPKLLFHYYDKDFNNEADTPDNFQSRRPNTSFCFLDIRSPGLGDTAMYLCATRKDRGSYNEQFFGPGTRLTVL.